Below are 5 T cell receptor beta chains sequenced from a single sample in a study of long-term antiretroviral therapy in people with HIV. Samples were assayed with immunoSEQ v3.0 at survey level. TCRdb's table, derived via immunoSEQ multiplex PCR, lists solely in-frame clones and lacks some. In the table there are about 27,000 clones, about 81% of which are singletons. The starting material was unsorted PBMCs, obtained 2.9 years after starting antiretroviral therapy. The receptors shown here come from a man aged 45-60 years with HIV.

This clone was found a few times. The gene calls are TRBV28 and TRBJ1-2; TRBD1 agrees at 7 bases. The CDR3 has 14 amino acids. The V and J ends lost 5 bases and 4 bases, in that order; junction bases with no gene match: 7. Looked up from germline, CDR1 is MDHEN and CDR2 is SYDVKM. CDR3 amino acids: CASSIEWTGYGYTF. As DNA, the CDR3 is TGTGCCAGCAGTATTGAATGGACAGGCTATGGCTACACCTTC.

The V call is TRBV18, the J call TRBJ2-1; no clear D. Germline CDR1 and CDR2: KGHSH and LQKENI. CDR3 length: 15 residues. V was cut by 6 bases and J by 3 bases, with 15 bases left in between. The CDR3 DNA follows: TGTGCCAGCTCTCCGATGACCTCCCACTACAATGAGCAGTTCTTC. Encoded protein: CASSPMTSHYNEQFF.

The chain joins TRBV6-5 to TRBJ1-1; D ambiguous. Germline loops: CDR1 MNHEY, CDR2 SVGAGI. The CDR3 has 13 residues. Trimming stripped 0 bases from V and 7 bases from J, with 9 bases between. CDR3 protein: CASSYSSQIEAFF. The CDR3 DNA is TGTGCCAGCAGTTACTCATCACAGATTGAAGCTTTCTTT.

The chain couples TRBV4-1 to TRBJ1-5; no firm D call. Between the trimmed V and J ends, which lost 0 bases and 4 bases, there was a span of 7 bases. Germline V CDR1 and CDR2: MGHRA, YSYEKL. The CDR3 extends over 14 amino acids. CDR3: CASSQDQFNQPQHF. CDR3 DNA: TGCGCCAGCAGCCAAGATCAGTTTAATCAGCCCCAGCATTTT.

This CDR3 reads CASSINTVYNEQFF. The DNA of the CDR3 is TGTGCCAGTAGTATAAACACAGTTTACAATGAGCAGTTCTTC. This chain uses TRBV19 with TRBJ2-1; D ambiguous. Trimming stripped 2 bases from V and 4 bases from J, with 9 bases between. The CDR3 length is 14 residues. Per the germline V gene, CDR1 is LNHDA and CDR2 is SQIVND (reference sequence).